This T cell receptor beta chain derives from a study of blood T cell repertoires in COVID-19. Whole-study context: PBMCs, B-cell-depleted T cells, or T cells provided the cDNA or gDNA that made up the material.

The authors' processing: Reference gene primer amplification yielded estimated nucleated cell counts. Sequencing was performed with immunoSEQ multiplex PCR; in TCRdb, only in-frame clones are kept and a portion is missing. Clone size and V and J calls were adopted from that table, with D and trimming inferred from the DNA. The data show around 250,000 clones, with about 85% seen just once and around 6.3% held by the top ten. Within 2 weeks of study entry, exposed participants had contacted a PCR-confirmed or clinician-diagnosed COVID-19 case. The source of this sequence is a woman aged 45-59 years who had been exposed to COVID-19. Sequencing was performed on PBMCs or T cells enriched from blood (not recorded which).

The CDR3 DNA is TGCGCCAGCAGCCAAGAAGGAACAGGGGGAGGTGAAAAACTGTTTTTT. It encodes CASSQEGTGGGEKLFF. This chain joins TRBV4-1 and TRBJ1-4; 8 bases fit TRBD1. CDR1 MGHRA and CDR2 YSYEKL come from the germline V gene. V lost 0 bases to trimming and J lost 7 bases; unmatched junction nucleotides: 7. The CDR3 spans 16 residues.